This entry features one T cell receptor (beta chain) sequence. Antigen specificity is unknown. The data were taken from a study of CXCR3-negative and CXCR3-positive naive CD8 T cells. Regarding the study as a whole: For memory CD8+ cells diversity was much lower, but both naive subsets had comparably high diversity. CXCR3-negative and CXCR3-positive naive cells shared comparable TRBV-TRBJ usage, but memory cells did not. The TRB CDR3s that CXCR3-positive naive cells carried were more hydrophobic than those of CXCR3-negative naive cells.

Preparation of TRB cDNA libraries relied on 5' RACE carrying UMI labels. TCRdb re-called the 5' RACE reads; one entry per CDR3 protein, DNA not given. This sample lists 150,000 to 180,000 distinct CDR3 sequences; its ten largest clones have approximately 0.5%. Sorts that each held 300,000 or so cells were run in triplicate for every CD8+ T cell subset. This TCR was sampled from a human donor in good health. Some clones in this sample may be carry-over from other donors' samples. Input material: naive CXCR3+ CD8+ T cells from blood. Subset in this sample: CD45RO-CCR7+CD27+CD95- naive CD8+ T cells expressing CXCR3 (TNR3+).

CDR3 amino acids: CSVEYTGGNEQFF. The chain uses TRBV29-1 and TRBJ2-1; the TCRdb call, TRBD1, lacks DNA for checking. The CDR3 runs to 13 residues. Germline loops: CDR1 SQVTM, CDR2 ANQGSEA.